This T cell receptor beta chain is from a study of blood T cell repertoires in COVID-19. Study-level background: In each case, the material was cDNA or gDNA derived from T cells, B-cell-depleted T cells, or PBMCs.

The authors' processing: Cell counts per sample came from amplifying reference gene primers. Clones were sequenced by immunoSEQ multiplex PCR, and TCRdb holds only the in-frame ones, with some missing. The V and J calls and clone size come from that table; D and trimming were worked out from the DNA. Altogether 400,000 to 450,000 clones are present, 80% to 90% being singletons, with the ten largest covering roughly 1.1%. CDR1 and CDR2 from the germline V gene are WNHNN and SYGVQD (reference sequence). The CDR3 covers 13 residues. V lost 2 bases and J lost 7, with 8 bases in between. Participant-reported clinical history was the basis for cohort assignment.

This sequence joins TRBV10-1 and TRBJ2-2, with D tentatively TRBD1 (6 bases). The sequencing input was PBMCs or T cells enriched from blood (not recorded which). The origin of this receptor is a man aged 25-45 years who had recovered from COVID-19. The CDR3 sequence: CASSERTVGELFF. DNA of the CDR3: TGCGCCAGCAGTGAGAGGACAGTCGGGGAGCTGTTTTTT.